A single T cell receptor beta chain is shown here with its context. CDR1 is SGDLS and CDR2 is YYNGEE in the germline V gene. V lost 0 bases and J 0 bases, leaving 4 bases between the germline ends. The CDR3 spans 14 residues. The data derive from a study of blood T cell repertoires in COVID-19. In the original processing: From reference gene primer amplification, estimates of nucleated cell counts were derived. Only in-frame clones appear in the TCRdb table, and some are missing; sequencing was by immunoSEQ multiplex PCR. V and J calls and clone size are as listed in that table; D and trimming were resolved from the DNA. The sample shows 110,000 or so clones, about four fifths of them seen only once.

This receptor was obtained from a human donor in a cohort sampled during active COVID-19. The J gene is TRBJ1-3, the V gene TRBV9; unclear D gene. The specimen sequenced was peripheral blood. Written as DNA, the CDR3 is TGTGCCAGCAGCGTAGGACTCTCTGGAAACACCATATATTTT. Translated, it gives CASSVGLSGNTIYF.